These T cell receptor beta chains were read from a single sample in a study of early T cells in non-severe SARS-CoV-2 infection. TCRdb redid the calling of the 5' RACE reads with MiXCR, one entry per CDR3 protein. The sample lists roughly 27,000 distinct CDR3 sequences; 9.5% to 10% were seen once. The sequenced sample consisted of whole blood. All receptors come from an adult who was a healthcare worker with PCR-confirmed SARS-CoV-2 infection or an uninfected control (not recorded which). Each CDR3 is given with its conserved first and last residue. A D gene is named only where the DNA matches it firmly. The size entry is marked missing in some rows and otherwise reads once, few, many or a size class.

abundance: -; j_gene: TRBJ2-1; v_gene: TRBV7-2; d_gene: -; CDR3nt: TGTGCCAGCAGCTCCCGAAACAGGGCCCAGTACAATGAGCAGTTCTTC; CDR3aa: CASSSRNRAQYNEQFF
abundance: -; j_gene: TRBJ2-3; v_gene: TRBV12-3/TRBV12-4; d_gene: TRBD1; CDR3nt: TGTGCCAGCAGTTCCAATTCCGACAGGGCCGATACGCAGTATTTT; CDR3aa: CASSSNSDRADTQYF
abundance: -; j_gene: TRBJ1-1; v_gene: TRBV29-1; d_gene: -; CDR3nt: TGCAGCGAGAGGGCGGGATTCTCTGAAGCTTTCTTT; CDR3aa: CSERAGFSEAFF
abundance: many; j_gene: TRBJ1-5; v_gene: TRBV19; d_gene: -; CDR3nt: TGTGCCAGTAGTCGTCCGGCCCAGCGGGGTCAGCCCCAGCATTTT; CDR3aa: CASSRPAQRGQPQHF
abundance: many; j_gene: TRBJ2-1; v_gene: TRBV7-6; d_gene: -; CDR3nt: TGTGCCAGCAGCTCAAGGAGCTCCTACAATGAGCAGTTCTTC; CDR3aa: CASSSRSSYNEQFF
abundance: -; j_gene: TRBJ2-7; v_gene: TRBV12-3/TRBV12-4; d_gene: -; CDR3nt: TGTGCCAGCAGTCTGACGGGCTACGAGCAGTACTTC; CDR3aa: CASSLTGYEQYF
abundance: few; j_gene: TRBJ2-1; v_gene: TRBV11-2; d_gene: -; CDR3nt: TGTGCCAGCAGCCGAGACACTTACAATGAGCAGTTCTTC; CDR3aa: CASSRDTYNEQFF
abundance: many; j_gene: TRBJ1-1; v_gene: TRBV4-3; d_gene: -; CDR3nt: TGCGCCAGCAGCCAAGCGTCCGGGACATCCGTGGACACTGAAGCTTTCTTT; CDR3aa: CASSQASGTSVDTEAFF
abundance: many; j_gene: TRBJ1-1; v_gene: TRBV7-2; d_gene: -; CDR3nt: TGTGCCAGCAGCGCTCAGGAGAACACTGAAGCTTTCTTT; CDR3aa: CASSAQENTEAFF
abundance: -; j_gene: TRBJ2-3; v_gene: TRBV15; d_gene: -; CDR3nt: TGTGCCACCAGCAGAGATGGACGGATCACAGATACGCAGTATTTT; CDR3aa: CATSRDGRITDTQYF
abundance: few; j_gene: TRBJ1-5; v_gene: TRBV29-1; d_gene: -; CDR3nt: TGCAGCGTGGGGGGTAGGGAGGGTCAGCCCCAGCATTTT; CDR3aa: CSVGGREGQPQHF
abundance: -; j_gene: TRBJ2-5; v_gene: TRBV18; d_gene: -; CDR3nt: TGTGCCAGCTCAGACCCCGGTGGGGGTGTCGAGACCCAGTACTTC; CDR3aa: CASSDPGGGVETQYF
abundance: many; j_gene: TRBJ1-1; v_gene: TRBV4-3; d_gene: -; CDR3nt: TGCGCCAGCAGCCAAGATGTGGGGAAGGGTGAAGCTTTCTTT; CDR3aa: CASSQDVGKGEAFF
abundance: many; j_gene: TRBJ2-1; v_gene: TRBV7-2; d_gene: -; CDR3nt: TGTGCCAGCAGCTTAAGGAAGGCAGGGGTTTACAATGAGCAGTTCTTC; CDR3aa: CASSLRKAGVYNEQFF
abundance: -; j_gene: TRBJ2-3; v_gene: TRBV24-1; d_gene: -; CDR3nt: TGTGCCACCAGTGATTTAGCCGACTTATCGCAGTATTTT; CDR3aa: CATSDLADLSQYF
abundance: many; j_gene: TRBJ1-2; v_gene: TRBV19; d_gene: -; CDR3nt: TGTGCCACGTCGGCGAGCTATGGCTACACCTTC; CDR3aa: CATSASYGYTF
abundance: -; j_gene: TRBJ2-3; v_gene: TRBV11-1; d_gene: -; CDR3nt: TGTGCCAGCAGCCTCGGGACGTCGGGGGCGCAGTATTTT; CDR3aa: CASSLGTSGAQYF
abundance: large; j_gene: TRBJ1-2; v_gene: TRBV21-1; d_gene: -; CDR3nt: TGTGCCAGCAGCAAGTCGAAAGGGAACTATGGCTACACCTTC; CDR3aa: CASSKSKGNYGYTF
abundance: few; j_gene: TRBJ2-1; v_gene: TRBV20-1; d_gene: TRBD2; CDR3nt: TGCAGTGCTAGAATAGCGGGGGGGCCATCTGCCTACAATGAGCAGTTCTTC; CDR3aa: CSARIAGGPSAYNEQFF
abundance: -; j_gene: TRBJ2-5; v_gene: TRBV28; d_gene: TRBD2; CDR3nt: TGTGCCAGCACGCTGAGCGGGGGAGAGACCCAGTACTTC; CDR3aa: CASTLSGGETQYF
abundance: many; j_gene: TRBJ1-1; v_gene: TRBV11-1; d_gene: TRBD1; CDR3nt: TGTGCCAGCAGCTCCACTCGAGGTCTACAGGGGTCGAACACTGAAGCTTTCTTT; CDR3aa: CASSSTRGLQGSNTEAFF
abundance: many; j_gene: TRBJ2-7; v_gene: TRBV7-2; d_gene: TRBD2; CDR3nt: TGTGCCAGCAGCTTGGGACTAGCGGCGTCCTACGAGCAGTACTTC; CDR3aa: CASSLGLAASYEQYF
abundance: many; j_gene: TRBJ2-2; v_gene: TRBV7-6; d_gene: -; CDR3nt: TGTGCCAGCAGCTCCAGGAGGGGGAACACCGGGGAGCTGTTTTTT; CDR3aa: CASSSRRGNTGELFF
abundance: -; j_gene: TRBJ2-6; v_gene: TRBV7-6; d_gene: TRBD1; CDR3nt: TGTGCCAGCAGTCCGGGACAGGGGGCGTTCTCTGGGGCCAACGTCCTGACTTTC; CDR3aa: CASSPGQGAFSGANVLTF
abundance: many; j_gene: TRBJ2-1; v_gene: TRBV20-1; d_gene: TRBD2; CDR3nt: TGCGTAGGGATAGCGGGGGCCAATGAGCAGTTCTTC; CDR3aa: CVGIAGANEQFF
abundance: few; j_gene: TRBJ2-3; v_gene: TRBV7-3; d_gene: TRBD2; CDR3nt: TGTGCCAGCAGCCCCCGTGGGGCGGGGGGATATTCGGATACGCAGTATTTT; CDR3aa: CASSPRGAGGYSDTQYF
abundance: few; j_gene: TRBJ2-5; v_gene: TRBV12-3/TRBV12-4; d_gene: -; CDR3nt: TGTGCCAGCAGCTGGATGACAGAGTCGAAAGAGACCCAGTACTTC; CDR3aa: CASSWMTESKETQYF
abundance: many; j_gene: TRBJ1-3; v_gene: TRBV7-9; d_gene: -; CDR3nt: TGTGCCAGTCCCACCGACTCTGGAAACACCATATATTTT; CDR3aa: CASPTDSGNTIYF
abundance: many; j_gene: TRBJ2-1; v_gene: TRBV5-1; d_gene: TRBD2; CDR3nt: TGCGCCAGCAGCTTGGCGCCGGGACTAGACAATGAGCAGTTCTTC; CDR3aa: CASSLAPGLDNEQFF
abundance: -; j_gene: TRBJ1-2; v_gene: TRBV3-1; d_gene: -; CDR3nt: TGTGCCAGCAGCCAAGAGATCTGGGATGGCTACACCTTC; CDR3aa: CASSQEIWDGYTF
abundance: -; j_gene: TRBJ2-6; v_gene: TRBV9; d_gene: TRBD1; CDR3nt: TGTACCAGCAGCGTAGGAAGCCGGGACAGGCTCCATATCTCTGGGGCCAACGTCCTGACTTTC; CDR3aa: CTSSVGSRDRLHISGANVLTF
abundance: -; j_gene: TRBJ1-5; v_gene: TRBV9; d_gene: -; CDR3nt: TGTGCCAGCAGCCCCGGAGAGGCTCAGCCCCAGCATTTT; CDR3aa: CASSPGEAQPQHF
abundance: -; j_gene: TRBJ2-5; v_gene: TRBV4-2; d_gene: -; CDR3nt: TGTGCCAGCAGCCAAGTAAAGGGTTGGCAAGAGACCCAGTACTTC; CDR3aa: CASSQVKGWQETQYF
abundance: -; j_gene: TRBJ2-7; v_gene: TRBV6-5; d_gene: TRBD1; CDR3nt: TGTGCCAGCAGTTACTCGACGGCAGGGGGCTGGGACGAGCAGTACTTC; CDR3aa: CASSYSTAGGWDEQYF
abundance: many; j_gene: TRBJ1-2; v_gene: TRBV30; d_gene: -; CDR3nt: TGTGCCTCGCCCCTGAGGGGCTGGTATGGCTACACCTTC; CDR3aa: CASPLRGWYGYTF
abundance: many; j_gene: TRBJ2-1; v_gene: TRBV7-3; d_gene: TRBD1; CDR3nt: TGTGCCAGCAGCCCCAGGACAGGGGGCGGTGAGCAGTTCTTC; CDR3aa: CASSPRTGGGEQFF
abundance: many; j_gene: TRBJ2-2; v_gene: TRBV12-3/TRBV12-4; d_gene: TRBD1; CDR3nt: TGTGCCAGCAGTTTAGTTCCCGGGACAGGGTTTGGGGCCGGGGAGCTGTTTTTT; CDR3aa: CASSLVPGTGFGAGELFF
abundance: -; j_gene: TRBJ1-1; v_gene: TRBV9; d_gene: -; CDR3nt: TGTGCCAGCAGTGCGGGGATGAACACTGAAGCTTTCTTT; CDR3aa: CASSAGMNTEAFF
abundance: many; j_gene: TRBJ1-6; v_gene: TRBV6-4; d_gene: -; CDR3nt: TGTGCCAGCAGTGACACCCAGGGATCACCCCTCCACTTT; CDR3aa: CASSDTQGSPLHF
abundance: many; j_gene: TRBJ2-5; v_gene: TRBV29-1; d_gene: -; CDR3nt: TGCAGCGTTAGCCCAGGGCGGGCTCAAGAGACCCAGTACTTC; CDR3aa: CSVSPGRAQETQYF
abundance: many; j_gene: TRBJ2-1; v_gene: TRBV5-4; d_gene: TRBD2; CDR3nt: TGTGCCAGCAGCTCCGGGACTAGCGGGGGGTCTGTCCACAATGAGCAGTTCTTC; CDR3aa: CASSSGTSGGSVHNEQFF
abundance: -; j_gene: TRBJ1-6; v_gene: TRBV19; d_gene: -; CDR3nt: TGTGCCAGTAGTAAGGGCTTCGGTAATTCACCCCTCCACTTT; CDR3aa: CASSKGFGNSPLHF
abundance: -; j_gene: TRBJ1-3; v_gene: TRBV27; d_gene: -; CDR3nt: TGTGCCAGCAGTTTAAACAGGGTCACTGAAAACACCATATATTTT; CDR3aa: CASSLNRVTENTIYF
abundance: many; j_gene: TRBJ2-5; v_gene: TRBV5-4; d_gene: -; CDR3nt: TGTGCCAGCAGCTTGGACCAAGAGACCCAGTACTTC; CDR3aa: CASSLDQETQYF
abundance: few; j_gene: TRBJ2-2; v_gene: TRBV24-1; d_gene: -; CDR3nt: TGTGCCACCGGGGTTGCAGGGCACGGGGAGCTGTTTTTT; CDR3aa: CATGVAGHGELFF
abundance: many; j_gene: TRBJ2-5; v_gene: TRBV9; d_gene: -; CDR3nt: TGTGCCAGCAGCGTAGAACCCGAGGGGGAGACCCAGTACTTC; CDR3aa: CASSVEPEGETQYF
abundance: many; j_gene: TRBJ1-5; v_gene: TRBV4-3; d_gene: -; CDR3nt: TGCGCCAGCAGCCAGTTCCGCGCGGGGGGTCAGCCCCAGCATTTT; CDR3aa: CASSQFRAGGQPQHF
abundance: -; j_gene: TRBJ2-1; v_gene: TRBV5-6; d_gene: -; CDR3nt: TGTGCCAGCAGCCCAGCCCTACTAGCTCCCACCTACAATGAGCAGTTCTTC; CDR3aa: CASSPALLAPTYNEQFF
abundance: many; j_gene: TRBJ1-1; v_gene: TRBV7-2; d_gene: -; CDR3nt: TGTGCCAGCAGCTTGCTAGGCCGAGCTTTCTTT; CDR3aa: CASSLLGRAFF
abundance: medium-sized; j_gene: TRBJ1-1; v_gene: TRBV29-1; d_gene: TRBD1; CDR3nt: TGCAGCGTTCGGGACAGGGGGCTTATGAACACTGAAGCTTTCTTT; CDR3aa: CSVRDRGLMNTEAFF
abundance: -; j_gene: TRBJ2-4; v_gene: TRBV27; d_gene: -; CDR3nt: TGTGCCAGCACCACTAGGACCGAAGCCAAAAACATTCAGTACTTC; CDR3aa: CASTTRTEAKNIQYF